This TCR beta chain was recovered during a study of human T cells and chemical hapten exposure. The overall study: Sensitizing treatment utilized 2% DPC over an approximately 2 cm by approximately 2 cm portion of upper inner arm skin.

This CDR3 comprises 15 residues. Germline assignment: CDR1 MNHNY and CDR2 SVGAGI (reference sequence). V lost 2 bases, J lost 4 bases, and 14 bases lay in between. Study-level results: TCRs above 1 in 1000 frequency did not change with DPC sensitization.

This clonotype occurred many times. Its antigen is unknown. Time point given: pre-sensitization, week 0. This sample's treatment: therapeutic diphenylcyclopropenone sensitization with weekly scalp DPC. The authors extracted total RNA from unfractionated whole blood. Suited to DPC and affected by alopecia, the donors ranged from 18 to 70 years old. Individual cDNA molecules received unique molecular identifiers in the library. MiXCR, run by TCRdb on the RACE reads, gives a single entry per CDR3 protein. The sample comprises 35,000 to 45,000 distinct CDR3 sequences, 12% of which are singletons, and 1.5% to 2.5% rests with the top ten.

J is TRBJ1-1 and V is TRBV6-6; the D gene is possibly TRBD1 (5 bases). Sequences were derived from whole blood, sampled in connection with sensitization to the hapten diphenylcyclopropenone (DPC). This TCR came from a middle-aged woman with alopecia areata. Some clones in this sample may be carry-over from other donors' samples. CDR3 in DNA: TGTGCCAGCAGTTACGCGGGCGGGGGGAGCACTGAAGCTTTCTTT. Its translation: CASSYAGGGSTEAFF.